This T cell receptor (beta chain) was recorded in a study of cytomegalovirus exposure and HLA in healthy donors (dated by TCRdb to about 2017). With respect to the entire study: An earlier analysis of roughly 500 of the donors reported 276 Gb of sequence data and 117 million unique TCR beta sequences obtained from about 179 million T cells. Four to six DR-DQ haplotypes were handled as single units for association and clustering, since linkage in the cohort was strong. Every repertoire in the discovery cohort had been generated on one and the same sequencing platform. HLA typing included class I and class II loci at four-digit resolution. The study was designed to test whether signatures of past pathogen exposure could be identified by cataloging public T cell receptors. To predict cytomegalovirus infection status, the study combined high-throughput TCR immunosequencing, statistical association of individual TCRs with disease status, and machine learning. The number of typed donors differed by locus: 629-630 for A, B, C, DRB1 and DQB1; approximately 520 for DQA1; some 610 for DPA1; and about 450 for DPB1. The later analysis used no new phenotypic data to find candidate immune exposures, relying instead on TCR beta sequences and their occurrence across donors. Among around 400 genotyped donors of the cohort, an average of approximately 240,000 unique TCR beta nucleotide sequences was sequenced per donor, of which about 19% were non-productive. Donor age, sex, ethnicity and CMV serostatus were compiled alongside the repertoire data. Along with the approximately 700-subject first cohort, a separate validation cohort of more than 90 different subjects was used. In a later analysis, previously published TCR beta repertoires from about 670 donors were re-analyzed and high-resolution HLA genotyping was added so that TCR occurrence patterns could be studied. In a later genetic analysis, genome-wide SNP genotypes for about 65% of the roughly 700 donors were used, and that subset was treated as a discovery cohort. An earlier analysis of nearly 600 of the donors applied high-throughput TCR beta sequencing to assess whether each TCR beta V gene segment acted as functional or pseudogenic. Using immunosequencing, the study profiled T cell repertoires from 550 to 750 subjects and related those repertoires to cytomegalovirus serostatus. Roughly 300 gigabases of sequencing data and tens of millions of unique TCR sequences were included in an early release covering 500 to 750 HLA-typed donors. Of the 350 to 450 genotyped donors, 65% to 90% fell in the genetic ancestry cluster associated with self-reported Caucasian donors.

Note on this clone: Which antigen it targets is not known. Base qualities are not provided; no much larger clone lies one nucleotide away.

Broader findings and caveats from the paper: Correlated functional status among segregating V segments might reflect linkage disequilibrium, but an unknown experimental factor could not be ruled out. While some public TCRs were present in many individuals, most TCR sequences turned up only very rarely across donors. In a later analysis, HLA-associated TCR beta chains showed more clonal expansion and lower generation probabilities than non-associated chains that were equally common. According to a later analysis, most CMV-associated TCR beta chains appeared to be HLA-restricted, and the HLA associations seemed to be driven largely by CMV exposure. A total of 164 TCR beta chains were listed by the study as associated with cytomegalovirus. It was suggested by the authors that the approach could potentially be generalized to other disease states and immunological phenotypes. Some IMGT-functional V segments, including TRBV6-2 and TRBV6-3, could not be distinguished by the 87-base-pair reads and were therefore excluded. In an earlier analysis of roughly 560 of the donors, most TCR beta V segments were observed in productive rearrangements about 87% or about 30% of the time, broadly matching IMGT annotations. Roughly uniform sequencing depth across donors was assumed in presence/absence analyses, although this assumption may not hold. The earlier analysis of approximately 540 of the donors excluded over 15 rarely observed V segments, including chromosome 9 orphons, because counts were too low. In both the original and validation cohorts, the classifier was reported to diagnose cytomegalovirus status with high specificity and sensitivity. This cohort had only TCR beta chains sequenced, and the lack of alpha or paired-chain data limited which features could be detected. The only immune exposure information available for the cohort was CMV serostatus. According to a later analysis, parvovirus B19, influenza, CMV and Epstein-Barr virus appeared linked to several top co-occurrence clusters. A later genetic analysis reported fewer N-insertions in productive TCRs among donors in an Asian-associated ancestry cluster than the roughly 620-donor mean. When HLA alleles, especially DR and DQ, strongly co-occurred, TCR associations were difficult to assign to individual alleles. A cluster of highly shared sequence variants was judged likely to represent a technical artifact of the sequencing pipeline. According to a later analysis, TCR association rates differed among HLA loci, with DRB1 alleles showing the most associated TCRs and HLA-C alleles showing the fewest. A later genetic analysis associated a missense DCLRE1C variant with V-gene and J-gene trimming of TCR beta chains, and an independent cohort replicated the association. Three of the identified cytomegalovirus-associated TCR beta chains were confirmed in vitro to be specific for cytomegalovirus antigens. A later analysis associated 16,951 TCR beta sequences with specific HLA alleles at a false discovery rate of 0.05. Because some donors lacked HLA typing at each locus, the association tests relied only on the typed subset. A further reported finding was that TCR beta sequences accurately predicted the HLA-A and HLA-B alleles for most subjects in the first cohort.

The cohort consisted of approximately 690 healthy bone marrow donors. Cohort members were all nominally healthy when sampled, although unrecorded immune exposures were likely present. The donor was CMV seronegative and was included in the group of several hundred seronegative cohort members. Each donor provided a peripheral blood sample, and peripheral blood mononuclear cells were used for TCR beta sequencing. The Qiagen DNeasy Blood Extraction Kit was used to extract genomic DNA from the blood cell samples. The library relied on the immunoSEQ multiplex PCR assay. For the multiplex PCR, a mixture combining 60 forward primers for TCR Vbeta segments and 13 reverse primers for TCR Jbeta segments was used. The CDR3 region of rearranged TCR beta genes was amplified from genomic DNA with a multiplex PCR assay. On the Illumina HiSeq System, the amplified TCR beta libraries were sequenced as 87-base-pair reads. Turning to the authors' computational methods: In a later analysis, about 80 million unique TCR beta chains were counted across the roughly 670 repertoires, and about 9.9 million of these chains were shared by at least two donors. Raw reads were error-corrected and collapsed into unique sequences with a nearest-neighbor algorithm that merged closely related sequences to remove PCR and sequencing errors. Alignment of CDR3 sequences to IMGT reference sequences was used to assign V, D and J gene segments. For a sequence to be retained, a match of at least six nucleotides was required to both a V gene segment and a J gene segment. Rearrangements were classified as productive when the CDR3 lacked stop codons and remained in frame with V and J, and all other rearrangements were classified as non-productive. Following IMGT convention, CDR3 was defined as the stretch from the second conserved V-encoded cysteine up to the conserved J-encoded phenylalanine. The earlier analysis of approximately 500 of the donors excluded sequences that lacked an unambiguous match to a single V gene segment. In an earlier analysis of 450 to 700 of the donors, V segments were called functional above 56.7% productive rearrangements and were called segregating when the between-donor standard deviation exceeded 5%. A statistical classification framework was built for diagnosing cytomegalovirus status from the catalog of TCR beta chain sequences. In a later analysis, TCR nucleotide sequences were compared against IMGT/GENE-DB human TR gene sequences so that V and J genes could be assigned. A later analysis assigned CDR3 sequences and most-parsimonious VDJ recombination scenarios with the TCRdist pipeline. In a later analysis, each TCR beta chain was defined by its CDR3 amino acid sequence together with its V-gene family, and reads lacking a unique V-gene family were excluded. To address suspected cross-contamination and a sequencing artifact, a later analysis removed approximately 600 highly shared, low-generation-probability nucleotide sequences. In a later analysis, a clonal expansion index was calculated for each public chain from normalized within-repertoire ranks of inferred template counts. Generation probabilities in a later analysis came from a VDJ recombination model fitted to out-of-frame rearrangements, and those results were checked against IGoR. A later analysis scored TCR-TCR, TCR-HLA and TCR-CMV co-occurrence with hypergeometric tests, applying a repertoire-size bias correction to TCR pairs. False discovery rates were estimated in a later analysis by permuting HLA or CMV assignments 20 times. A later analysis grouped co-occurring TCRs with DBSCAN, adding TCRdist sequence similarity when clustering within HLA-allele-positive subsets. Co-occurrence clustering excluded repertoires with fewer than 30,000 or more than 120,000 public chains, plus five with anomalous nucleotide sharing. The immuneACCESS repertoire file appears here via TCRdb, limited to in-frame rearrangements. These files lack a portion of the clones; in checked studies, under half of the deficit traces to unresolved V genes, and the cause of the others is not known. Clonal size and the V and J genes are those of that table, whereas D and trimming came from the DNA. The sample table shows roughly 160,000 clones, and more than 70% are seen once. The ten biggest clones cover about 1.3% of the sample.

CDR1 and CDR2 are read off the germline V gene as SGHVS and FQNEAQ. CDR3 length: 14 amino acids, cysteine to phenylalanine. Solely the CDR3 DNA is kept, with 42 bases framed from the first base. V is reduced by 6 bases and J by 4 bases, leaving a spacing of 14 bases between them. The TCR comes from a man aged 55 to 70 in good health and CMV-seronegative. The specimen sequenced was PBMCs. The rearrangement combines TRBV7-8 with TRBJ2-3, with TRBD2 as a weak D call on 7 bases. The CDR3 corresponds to CASRFTGGADTQYF. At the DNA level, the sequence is TGTGCCAGCAGATTCACGGGGGGCGCAGATACGCAGTATTTT.